The rows below give T cell receptor beta chains drawn from one sample of a study of tissue T cells after allogeneic stem cell transplantation. Assay used: immunoSEQ multiplex PCR; TCRdb lists only in-frame clones, some missing. The data hold tens of thousands of clones, with roughly 92% observed a single time. This specimen was blood, taken before transplantation. All receptors come from a woman between 35 and 75 years old who later had graft-versus-host disease after an allogeneic stem cell transplant. Both conserved end residues are part of each CDR3. A D gene is named only where the DNA matches it firmly. Size is omitted from some rows. Given values are once, few, many or a class for expanded clones.

clone_size d_call j_call v_call cdr3_nt cdr3_aa
- - TRBJ2-7 TRBV6-5 TGTGCCAGCAGTTACCTTCCTTCCAACTACGAGCAGTACTTC CASSYLPSNYEQYF
- TRBD2 TRBJ2-1 TRBV19 TGTGCCAGTACGCTAGCGGGGGCTATCTCCTACAATGAGCAGTTCTTC CASTLAGAISYNEQFF
- - TRBJ1-2 TRBV30 TGTGCCTGGAGTGGGGGTGCCGAGAAGAGCTACACCTTC CAWSGGAEKSYTF
once TRBD1 TRBJ2-2 TRBV7-2 TGTGCCAGCAGCCCGTTGGGACAGGGGACCGGGGAGCTGTTTTTT CASSPLGQGTGELFF
- TRBD2 TRBJ2-7 TRBV4-3 TGCGCCAGCAGCCAGTCTCCAGCGGGACCCTACGAGCAGTACTTC CASSQSPAGPYEQYF
- - TRBJ1-3 TRBV30 TGTGCCTGGAGTTTGGGAGCTGGAAACACCATATATTTT CAWSLGAGNTIYF
- TRBD2 TRBJ2-3 TRBV7-6 TGTGCCAGCAGTGCTAGCGGGAGGCGCGGCACAGATACGCAGTATTTT CASSASGRRGTDTQYF
- - TRBJ2-7 TRBV7-8 TGTGCCAGCAGCCCGGACGTCTACGAGCAGTACTTC CASSPDVYEQYF
once - TRBJ2-7 TRBV27 TGTGCCAGCAGTCGGGGAGGAGAGCAGTACTTC CASSRGGEQYF
- - TRBJ1-2 TRBV11-1 TGTGCCAGCAGCCCCGCGGGGGACCGGGGCTATGGCTACACCTTC CASSPAGDRGYGYTF
- TRBD2 TRBJ2-1 TRBV5-6 TGTGCCAGCAGACTGGGACTAGAGTACAATGAGCAGTTCTTC CASRLGLEYNEQFF
- - TRBJ1-1 TRBV29-1 TGCAGCGTTGACAGTACACACGGCACTGAAGCTTTCTTT CSVDSTHGTEAFF
- - TRBJ1-5 TRBV7-8 TGTGCCAGCAGCCATCGACGGACAGTTAGCAATCAGCCCCAGCATTTT CASSHRRTVSNQPQHF
once TRBD2 TRBJ2-1 TRBV5-4 TGTGCCAGCAGCTCACAGCGGGAGTTATCAAATGAGCAGTTCTTC CASSSQRELSNEQFF
- - TRBJ1-4 TRBV2 TGTGCCAGCGGACTAAAAGAGGAAAAACTGTTTTTT CASGLKEEKLFF
- TRBD1 TRBJ2-7 TRBV29-1 TGCAGCGTCATAATTCCGGGGACAGGGCTGAACGAGCAGTACTTC CSVIIPGTGLNEQYF
once TRBD2 TRBJ2-1 TRBV7-8 TGTGCCAGCAGCTTAGGGGCGGGAGGAGGACTAGGGGAGCAGTTCTTC CASSLGAGGGLGEQFF
once TRBD1 TRBJ1-5 TRBV6-5 TGTGCCAGCAGTTACTCCTGGACAGGGACACAGCCCCAGCATTTT CASSYSWTGTQPQHF
- TRBD1 TRBJ1-2 TRBV30 TGTGCCTGGAGTGGGACAGGGGGTGGTGTCACCTTC CAWSGTGGGVTF
- TRBD2 TRBJ2-1 TRBV7-9 TGTGCCAACATAGCGGGAGGGGACAATGAGCAGTTCTTC CANIAGGDNEQFF
once - TRBJ2-5 TRBV5-1 TGCGCCAGCAGCTTCAACATCCAAGAGACCCAGTACTTC CASSFNIQETQYF
- TRBD2 TRBJ2-3 TRBV5-6 TGTGCCAGCAGGTCAACTAGCGGGAGAGCTGGGGGTCGCACAGATACGCAGTATTTT CASRSTSGRAGGRTDTQYF
- - TRBJ2-7 TRBV6-2/TRBV6-3 TGTGCCAGCAGTTTTTCCCCGGAAACTCATAACTACGAGCAGTACTTC CASSFSPETHNYEQYF
- - TRBJ1-2 TRBV6-1 TGTGCCAGCAGTGAAGACTACAGGAGTAACTATGGCTACACCTTC CASSEDYRSNYGYTF
- - TRBJ2-5 TRBV15 TGTGCCACCAGCAGAGATGACCAGACCCAGTACTTC CATSRDDQTQYF
- - TRBJ2-2 TRBV30 TGTGCCTGGACTTGGAACACCGGGGAGCTGTTTTTT CAWTWNTGELFF
- TRBD1 TRBJ2-1 TRBV5-4 TGTGCCAGCAGCTTGGAACAGGGGAGAGGTGAGCAGTTCTTC CASSLEQGRGEQFF
- - TRBJ2-3 TRBV19 TGTGCCAGTAGTATATCCGGGGATACGCAGTATTTT CASSISGDTQYF
- - TRBJ2-1 TRBV10-3 TGTGCCATCGGGGGGCGGGAGCTGGGCGATGAGCAGTTCTTC CAIGGRELGDEQFF
once - TRBJ2-5 TRBV6-2/TRBV6-3 TGTGCCAGCAGTTACGGAGCCCAGACCCAGTACTTC CASSYGAQTQYF
- - TRBJ1-1 TRBV5-5 TGTGCCAGCAGCCCCCTAATGCGAACTGGGATGAACACTGAAGCTTTCTTT CASSPLMRTGMNTEAFF